This entry is about one T cell receptor beta chain. Its antigen remains unidentified. This sample stems from a study of T-cell memory formation after mild COVID-19. Notes on the study in general: Contracting clones, day 15 to 85, had balanced CD4/CD8, and later expanders favored CD4+.

TCRdb reanalysed the 5' RACE reads using MiXCR and keeps one entry per CDR3 protein. The sample contains approximately 260,000 distinct CDR3 sequences, roughly 15% of which appear only once. Trimming cost V 0 bases and J 2 bases; bases outside gene matches: 1. Germline V gene data show CDR1 as MGHRA and CDR2 as YSYEKL. CDR3 length equals 15 residues. The chain carries TRBV4-1 and TRBJ2-1, with 7 bases matching TRBD1. This clonotype was sampled from a young man who had mild COVID-19 (a few samples of this study predate the infection). Cell type and time point are not known. Sample: PBMCs or a T cell subset sorted from them (not recorded which). The CDR3 nucleotides read TGCGCCAGCAGCCAAGATGGGACAGCCTACAATGAGCAGTTCTTC. This sequence encodes CASSQDGTAYNEQFF.